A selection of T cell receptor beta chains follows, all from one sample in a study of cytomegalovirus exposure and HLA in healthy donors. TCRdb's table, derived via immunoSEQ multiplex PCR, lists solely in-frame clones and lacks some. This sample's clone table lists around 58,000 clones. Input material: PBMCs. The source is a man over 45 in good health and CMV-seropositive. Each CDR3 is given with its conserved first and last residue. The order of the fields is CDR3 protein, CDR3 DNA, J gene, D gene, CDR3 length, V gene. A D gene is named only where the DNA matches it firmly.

CDR3 protein: CASSPPGEIYEQYF; CDR3 DNA: TGTGCCAGCAGCCCTCCGGGGGAGATCTACGAGCAGTACTTC; J gene: TRBJ2-7; D gene: NA; CDR3 length: 14; V gene: TRBV7-6
CDR3 protein: CASSLSGGPDTQYF; CDR3 DNA: TGTGCCAGCAGCTTATCGGGGGGCCCCGATACGCAGTATTTT; J gene: TRBJ2-3; D gene: NA; CDR3 length: 14; V gene: TRBV7-2
CDR3 protein: CASSLLTSGSATYNEQFF; CDR3 DNA: TGTGCCAGCAGCCTCCTGACTAGCGGGAGTGCAACCTACAATGAGCAGTTCTTC; J gene: TRBJ2-1; D gene: TRBD2; CDR3 length: 18; V gene: TRBV11-2
CDR3 protein: CASSQPDRANTEAFF; CDR3 DNA: TGCGCCAGCAGCCAACCGGACAGGGCAAACACTGAAGCTTTCTTT; J gene: TRBJ1-1; D gene: TRBD1; CDR3 length: 15; V gene: TRBV4-3
CDR3 protein: CASTLRSGGAASYNEQFF; CDR3 DNA: TGCGCCAGCACTTTGAGGAGCGGGGGGGCCGCCTCCTACAATGAGCAGTTCTTC; J gene: TRBJ2-1; D gene: TRBD2; CDR3 length: 18; V gene: TRBV5-1
CDR3 protein: CASSQGRGWETQYF; CDR3 DNA: TGTGCCAGCAGTCAGGGAAGGGGGTGGGAGACCCAGTACTTC; J gene: TRBJ2-5; D gene: NA; CDR3 length: 14; V gene: TRBV28
CDR3 protein: CASSLRIQGGSQPQHF; CDR3 DNA: TGTGCCAGCAGTTTGAGAATACAGGGTGGGAGTCAGCCCCAGCATTTT; J gene: TRBJ1-5; D gene: NA; CDR3 length: 16; V gene: TRBV5-6
CDR3 protein: CASRVDNYQPQHF; CDR3 DNA: TGTGCCAGCAGGGTAGACAACTATCAGCCCCAGCATTTT; J gene: TRBJ1-5; D gene: NA; CDR3 length: 13; V gene: TRBV2
CDR3 protein: CASSKGTGWTGELFF; CDR3 DNA: TGTGCCAGCAGCAAAGGGACAGGGTGGACCGGGGAGCTGTTTTTT; J gene: TRBJ2-2; D gene: TRBD1; CDR3 length: 15; V gene: TRBV7-9
CDR3 protein: CASSPGTSGAVQYF; CDR3 DNA: TGTGCCAGCAGTCCCGGGACTAGCGGGGCGGTGCAGTACTTC; J gene: TRBJ2-7; D gene: TRBD2; CDR3 length: 14; V gene: TRBV27
CDR3 protein: CASSVDPTGGLRDTQYF; CDR3 DNA: TGTGCCAGCAGCGTAGACCCTACAGGGGGCCTAAGGGATACGCAGTATTTT; J gene: TRBJ2-3; D gene: TRBD1; CDR3 length: 17; V gene: TRBV9
CDR3 protein: CASSINAGTGVGYTF; CDR3 DNA: TGTGCCAGTAGTATAAATGCCGGGACAGGGGTTGGCTACACCTTC; J gene: TRBJ1-2; D gene: TRBD1; CDR3 length: 15; V gene: TRBV19
CDR3 protein: CASSLASTGSNEQFF; CDR3 DNA: TGCGCCAGCAGCTTGGCCTCTACAGGGAGCAATGAGCAGTTCTTC; J gene: TRBJ2-1; D gene: NA; CDR3 length: 15; V gene: TRBV5-1
CDR3 protein: CASSRGGRVEETQYF; CDR3 DNA: TGTGCCAGTAGTAGGGGGGGCAGGGTAGAAGAGACCCAGTACTTC; J gene: TRBJ2-5; D gene: NA; CDR3 length: 15; V gene: TRBV19
CDR3 protein: CASSWGQGAFSYEQYF; CDR3 DNA: TGCGCCAGCAGCTGGGGACAGGGGGCTTTCTCCTACGAGCAGTACTTC; J gene: TRBJ2-7; D gene: TRBD1; CDR3 length: 16; V gene: TRBV5-1
CDR3 protein: CASARPRPGKGGEQYF; CDR3 DNA: TGTGCCAGCGCGAGGCCCCGCCCAGGGAAGGGAGGCGAGCAGTACTTC; J gene: TRBJ2-7; D gene: NA; CDR3 length: 16; V gene: TRBV28
CDR3 protein: CASSFRGPLGQPQHF; CDR3 DNA: TGTGCCAGCAGCTTTAGGGGGCCTCTAGGGCAGCCCCAGCATTTT; J gene: TRBJ1-5; D gene: TRBD1; CDR3 length: 15; V gene: TRBV7-6
CDR3 protein: CASSLGTDSNQPQHF; CDR3 DNA: TGCGCCAGCAGCCTAGGGACAGATAGCAATCAGCCCCAGCATTTT; J gene: TRBJ1-5; D gene: TRBD1; CDR3 length: 15; V gene: TRBV5-1
CDR3 protein: CASSVGQGSPGANVLTF; CDR3 DNA: TGTGCCAGCTCGGTAGGACAGGGAAGTCCTGGGGCCAACGTCCTGACTTTC; J gene: TRBJ2-6; D gene: TRBD1; CDR3 length: 17; V gene: TRBV18
CDR3 protein: CASSQDWHGGLYWSSGNTIYF; CDR3 DNA: TGCGCCAGCAGCCAAGATTGGCATGGGGGCCTATATTGGAGCTCTGGAAACACCATATATTTT; J gene: TRBJ1-3; D gene: NA; CDR3 length: 21; V gene: TRBV4-1
CDR3 protein: CASSASGSTDTQYF; CDR3 DNA: TGTGCCAGCAGCGCTAGCGGAAGCACAGATACGCAGTATTTT; J gene: TRBJ2-3; D gene: TRBD2; CDR3 length: 14; V gene: TRBV9
CDR3 protein: CASSSDRTYEQYF; CDR3 DNA: TGTGCCAGCAGCTCAGACAGGACCTACGAGCAGTACTTC; J gene: TRBJ2-7; D gene: NA; CDR3 length: 13; V gene: TRBV6-5
CDR3 protein: CASRSTGGTYEQYF; CDR3 DNA: TGTGCCAGCAGGTCGACAGGGGGGACCTACGAGCAGTACTTC; J gene: TRBJ2-7; D gene: TRBD1; CDR3 length: 14; V gene: TRBV6-5
CDR3 protein: CSVEDMEREGYTF; CDR3 DNA: TGCAGCGTTGAAGATATGGAACGGGAGGGCTACACCTTC; J gene: TRBJ1-2; D gene: NA; CDR3 length: 13; V gene: TRBV29-1
CDR3 protein: CASSPETDTQYF; CDR3 DNA: TGTGCCAGCAGTCCAGAAACAGATACGCAGTATTTT; J gene: TRBJ2-3; D gene: NA; CDR3 length: 12; V gene: TRBV28
CDR3 protein: CASSLRQAETQYF; CDR3 DNA: TGCGCCAGCAGCCTTAGACAGGCCGAGACCCAGTACTTC; J gene: TRBJ2-5; D gene: NA; CDR3 length: 13; V gene: TRBV5-1
CDR3 protein: CASSYSTQGNTEAFF; CDR3 DNA: TGTGCCAGCAGTTACTCGACACAGGGGAACACTGAAGCTTTCTTT; J gene: TRBJ1-1; D gene: NA; CDR3 length: 15; V gene: TRBV6-5
CDR3 protein: CASSPDRDPGNTIYF; CDR3 DNA: TGTGCCAGCTCACCGGACAGGGACCCTGGAAACACCATATATTTT; J gene: TRBJ1-3; D gene: TRBD1; CDR3 length: 15; V gene: TRBV18
CDR3 protein: CSPRGNTEAFF; CDR3 DNA: TGCAGTCCTCGGGGGAACACTGAAGCTTTCTTT; J gene: TRBJ1-1; D gene: NA; CDR3 length: 11; V gene: TRBV20-1
CDR3 protein: CSVGDRGKGLDTEDFF; CDR3 DNA: TGCAGCGTTGGAGACAGGGGGAAGGGACTGGACACTGAAGATTTCTTT; J gene: TRBJ1-1; D gene: TRBD1; CDR3 length: 16; V gene: TRBV29-1
CDR3 protein: CASSSSGEQYF; CDR3 DNA: TGTGCCAGCAGTTCCTCGGGGGAGCAGTACTTC; J gene: TRBJ2-7; D gene: NA; CDR3 length: 11; V gene: TRBV28
CDR3 protein: CASSLWTGRVVSPLHF; CDR3 DNA: TGTGCCAGCAGTTTATGGACAGGGAGGGTGGTTTCACCCCTCCACTTT; J gene: TRBJ1-6; D gene: TRBD1; CDR3 length: 16; V gene: TRBV27
CDR3 protein: CASSTTGGYEQYF; CDR3 DNA: TGTGCCAGCTCAACGACAGGGGGCTACGAGCAGTACTTC; J gene: TRBJ2-7; D gene: TRBD1; CDR3 length: 13; V gene: TRBV18
CDR3 protein: CASSYSSGAYEQYF; CDR3 DNA: TGTGCCAGCAGTTACTCCAGCGGCGCCTACGAGCAGTACTTC; J gene: TRBJ2-7; D gene: NA; CDR3 length: 14; V gene: TRBV6-5
CDR3 protein: CASSPAVYEQYF; CDR3 DNA: TGTGCCAGCTCACCGGCGGTCTACGAGCAGTACTTC; J gene: TRBJ2-7; D gene: NA; CDR3 length: 12; V gene: TRBV18
CDR3 protein: CASSMPGTGGFQPQHF; CDR3 DNA: TGTGCCAGTAGTATGCCGGGGACAGGGGGTTTTCAGCCCCAGCATTTT; J gene: TRBJ1-5; D gene: TRBD1; CDR3 length: 16; V gene: TRBV19
CDR3 protein: CASSERGTHTGELFF; CDR3 DNA: TGTGCCAGCAGTGAAAGGGGGACCCACACCGGGGAGCTGTTTTTT; J gene: TRBJ2-2; D gene: NA; CDR3 length: 15; V gene: TRBV2
CDR3 protein: CATSRGGQGSYEQYF; CDR3 DNA: TGTGCCACCAGCAGAGGGGGCCAGGGTAGCTACGAGCAGTACTTC; J gene: TRBJ2-7; D gene: NA; CDR3 length: 15; V gene: TRBV15
CDR3 protein: CASSGGSARTDTQYF; CDR3 DNA: TGTGCCAGCAGTGGCGGTAGCGCTCGCACAGATACGCAGTATTTT; J gene: TRBJ2-3; D gene: NA; CDR3 length: 15; V gene: TRBV2
CDR3 protein: CASSRREGLAYEQYF; CDR3 DNA: TGTGCCAGCAGCCGCCGCGAGGGCCTCGCCTACGAGCAGTACTTC; J gene: TRBJ2-7; D gene: NA; CDR3 length: 15; V gene: TRBV7-8
CDR3 protein: CASSASDWGTEAFF; CDR3 DNA: TGTGCCAGCAGCGCCTCGGACTGGGGCACTGAAGCTTTCTTT; J gene: TRBJ1-1; D gene: NA; CDR3 length: 14; V gene: TRBV9
CDR3 protein: CASSSSGTGHNEQFF; CDR3 DNA: TGTGCCAGCAGCTCCTCCGGGACAGGGCACAATGAGCAGTTCTTC; J gene: TRBJ2-1; D gene: TRBD1; CDR3 length: 15; V gene: TRBV11-2
CDR3 protein: CASSRRDRISYEQYF; CDR3 DNA: TGTGCCAGCAGCCGCCGGGACAGGATCTCCTACGAGCAGTACTTC; J gene: TRBJ2-7; D gene: TRBD1; CDR3 length: 15; V gene: TRBV5-6
CDR3 protein: CASSQESGGVVGTQYF; CDR3 DNA: TGCGCCAGCAGCCAAGAGAGCGGGGGCGTCGTGGGGACCCAGTACTTC; J gene: TRBJ2-5; D gene: TRBD2; CDR3 length: 16; V gene: TRBV4-1
CDR3 protein: CASSSPQRGGTEDFF; CDR3 DNA: TGTGCCAGTAGCTCTCCCCAGAGGGGGGGCACTGAAGATTTCTTT; J gene: TRBJ1-1; D gene: NA; CDR3 length: 15; V gene: TRBV19
CDR3 protein: CASSLGGQAYEQYF; CDR3 DNA: TGCGCCAGCAGCTTGGGGGGACAGGCCTACGAGCAGTACTTC; J gene: TRBJ2-7; D gene: TRBD1; CDR3 length: 14; V gene: TRBV5-1
CDR3 protein: CASHFDSLSGNNIYF; CDR3 DNA: TGCGCCAGCCACTTTGACAGTCTCTCTGGAAACAACATATATTTT; J gene: TRBJ1-3; D gene: NA; CDR3 length: 15; V gene: TRBV10-1
CDR3 protein: CARKTSGRRGSTDTQYF; CDR3 DNA: TGCGCCAGGAAGACTAGCGGGAGACGGGGAAGCACAGATACGCAGTATTTT; J gene: TRBJ2-3; D gene: TRBD2; CDR3 length: 17; V gene: TRBV5-1
CDR3 protein: CASSPVGAYNSPLHF; CDR3 DNA: TGTGCCAGCTCACCCGTGGGGGCGTATAATTCACCCCTCCACTTT; J gene: TRBJ1-6; D gene: NA; CDR3 length: 15; V gene: TRBV18
CDR3 protein: CASSPRTTGELFF; CDR3 DNA: TGCGCCAGCAGCCCGCGAACCACCGGGGAGCTGTTTTTT; J gene: TRBJ2-2; D gene: NA; CDR3 length: 13; V gene: TRBV5-1